Below, one T cell receptor beta chain is given with its context. These data come from a study of blood T cell repertoires in COVID-19. As for the study in general: Specimens from acute and convalescent COVID-19 originated in the United States, Italy and Spain. Nucleic acid was either cDNA or gDNA, and it came from T cells, B-cell-depleted T cells, or PBMCs.

With V trimmed by 3 bases and J by 7 bases, 5 bases remained unmatched. There are 14 residues in the CDR3. Germline V gene data show CDR1 as MNHEY and CDR2 as SVGAGI. Original handling: How many nucleated cells were present was estimated from reference gene primer amplification. Clones were sequenced by immunoSEQ multiplex PCR, and TCRdb holds only the in-frame ones, with some missing. Clonal size and the V and J genes are those of that table, whereas D and trimming came from the DNA. The data show around 140,000 clones, roughly 87% seen once. This TCR was recovered from a woman between 50 and 59 years old with acute or convalescent COVID-19. The sample consisted of peripheral blood. The chain has TRBV6-5 and TRBJ1-2; 10 bases match TRBD1. The DNA of the CDR3 is TGTGCCAGCAGTTATTTGGACAGGGGGTCTGGCTACACCTTC. It codes for CASSYLDRGSGYTF.